This entry describes one T cell receptor beta chain. Antigen unknown. From the reads, TCRdb called clonotypes with MiXCR, one entry per CDR3 protein. The repertoire holds roughly 150,000 distinct CDR3 sequences, with 30% to 40% as singletons. Germline loops: CDR1 SNHLY, CDR2 FYNNEI. V gave up 6 bases and J gave up 2 bases; unmatched junction bases: 3. CDR3 length: 15 residues. This specimen comes from a study of T cell repertoires in cytomegalovirus infection. Study in general: Researchers turned to recently identified HLA-C-restricted CMV epitopes as well as well-studied HLA-B-restricted ones.

General study points: Predominance within the ex vivo response was attributable to HLA-C-restricted CMV-specific TCR beta clonotypes.

The chain has TRBV2 and TRBJ2-1; 11 bases are a match to TRBD2. The source was CD8+ T cells from cultured PBMCs, collected from culture after CMV antigen stimulation. The source of this sequence is a human donor in good health (CMV status not recorded). Some clones in this sample may be carry-over from other donors' samples. CDR3 loop: CASRQGLAAYNEQFF. The CDR3 bases are TGTGCCAGCAGGCAGGGACTAGCGGCCTACAATGAGCAGTTCTTC.